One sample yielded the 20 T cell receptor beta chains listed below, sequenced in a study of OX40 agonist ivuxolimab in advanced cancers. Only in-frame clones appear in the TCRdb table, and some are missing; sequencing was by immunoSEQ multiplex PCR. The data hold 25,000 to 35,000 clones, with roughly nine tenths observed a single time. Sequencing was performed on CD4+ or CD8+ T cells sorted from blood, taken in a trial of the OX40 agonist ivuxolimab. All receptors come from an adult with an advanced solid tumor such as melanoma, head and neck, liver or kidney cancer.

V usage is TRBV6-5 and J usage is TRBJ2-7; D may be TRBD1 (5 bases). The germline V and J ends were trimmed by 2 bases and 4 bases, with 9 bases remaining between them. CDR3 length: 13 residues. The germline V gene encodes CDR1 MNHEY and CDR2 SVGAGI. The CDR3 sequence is CASSYVAGYEQYF. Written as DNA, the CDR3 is TGTGCCAGCAGTTACGTGGCAGGGTACGAGCAGTACTTC.

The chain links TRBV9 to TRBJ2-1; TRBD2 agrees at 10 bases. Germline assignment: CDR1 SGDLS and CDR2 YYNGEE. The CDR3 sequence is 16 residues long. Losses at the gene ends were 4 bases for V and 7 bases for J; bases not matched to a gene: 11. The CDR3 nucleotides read TGTGCCAGCAGCTCCCGGACTAGCGGCCCGGGGAATGAGCAGTTCTTC. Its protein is CASSSRTSGPGNEQFF.

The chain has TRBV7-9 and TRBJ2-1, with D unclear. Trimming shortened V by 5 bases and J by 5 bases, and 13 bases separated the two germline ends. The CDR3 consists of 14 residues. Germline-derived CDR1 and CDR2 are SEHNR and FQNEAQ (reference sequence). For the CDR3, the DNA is TGTGCCAGCAGCCTCGATGTGCTCCACAATGAGCAGTTCTTC. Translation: CASSLDVLHNEQFF.

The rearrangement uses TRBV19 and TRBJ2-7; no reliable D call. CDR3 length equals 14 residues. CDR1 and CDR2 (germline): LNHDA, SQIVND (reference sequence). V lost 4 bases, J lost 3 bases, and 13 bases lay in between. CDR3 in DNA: TGTGCCAGTAGTAACACGGGTGTCAACTACGAGCAGTACTTC. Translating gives CASSNTGVNYEQYF.

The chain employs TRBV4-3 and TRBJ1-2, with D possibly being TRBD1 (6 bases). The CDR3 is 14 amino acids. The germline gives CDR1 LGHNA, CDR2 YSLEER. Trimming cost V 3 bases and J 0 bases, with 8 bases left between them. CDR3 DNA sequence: TGCGCCAGCAGCCAGCGGACAGCTAACTATGGCTACACCTTC. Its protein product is CASSQRTANYGYTF.

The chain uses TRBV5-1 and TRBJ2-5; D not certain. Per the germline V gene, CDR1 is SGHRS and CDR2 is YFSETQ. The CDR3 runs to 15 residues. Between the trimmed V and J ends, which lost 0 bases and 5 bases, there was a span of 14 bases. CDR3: CASSLVGAYSETQYF. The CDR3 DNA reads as TGCGCCAGCAGCTTGGTGGGTGCCTATTCGGAGACCCAGTACTTC.

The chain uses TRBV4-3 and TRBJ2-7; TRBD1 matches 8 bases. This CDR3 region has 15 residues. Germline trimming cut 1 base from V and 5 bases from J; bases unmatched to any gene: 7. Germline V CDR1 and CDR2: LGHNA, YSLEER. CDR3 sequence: CASSQGDRGGDEQYF. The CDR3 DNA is TGCGCCAGCAGCCAAGGTGACAGGGGAGGAGACGAGCAGTACTTC.

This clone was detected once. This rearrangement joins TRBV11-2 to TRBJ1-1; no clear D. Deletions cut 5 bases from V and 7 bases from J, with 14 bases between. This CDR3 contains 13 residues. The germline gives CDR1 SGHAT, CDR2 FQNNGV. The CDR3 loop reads CASSQDLGGEAFF. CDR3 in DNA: TGTGCCAGCAGCCAGGACCTGGGCGGTGAAGCTTTCTTT.

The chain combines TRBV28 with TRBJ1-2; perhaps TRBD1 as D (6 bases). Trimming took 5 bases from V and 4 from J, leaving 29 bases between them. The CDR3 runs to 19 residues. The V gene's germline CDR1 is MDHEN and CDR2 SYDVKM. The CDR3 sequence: CASSPVVGPREGGIYGYTF. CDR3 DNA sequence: TGTGCCAGCAGTCCAGTAGTGGGACCCAGGGAAGGGGGGATCTATGGCTACACCTTC.

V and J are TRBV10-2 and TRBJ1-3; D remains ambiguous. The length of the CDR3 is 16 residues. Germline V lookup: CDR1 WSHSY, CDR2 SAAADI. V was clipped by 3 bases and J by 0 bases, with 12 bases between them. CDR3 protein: CASSELWPSSGNTIYF. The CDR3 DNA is TGCGCCAGCAGTGAATTGTGGCCTTCCTCTGGAAACACCATATATTTT.

CDR3 coding DNA: TGCGCCAGCAGCCAAGGGGAATCTGGAAACACCATATATTTT. Translation gives CASSQGESGNTIYF. The rearrangement links TRBV4-1 to TRBJ1-3, with D unresolved. Trimming cost V 1 base and J 1 base, with 5 bases left between them. The germline CDR1 and CDR2 sequences are MGHRA and YSYEKL. This CDR3 has 14 amino acids.

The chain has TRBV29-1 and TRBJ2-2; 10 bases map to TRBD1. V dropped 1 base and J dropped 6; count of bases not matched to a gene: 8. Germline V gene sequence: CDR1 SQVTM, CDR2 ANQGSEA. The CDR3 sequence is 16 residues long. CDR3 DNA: TGCAGCGTTGAAGGGACCGACAGGGGGCGTGCCGGGGAGCTGTTTTTT. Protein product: CSVEGTDRGRAGELFF.

In DNA form, the CDR3 reads TGTGCCAGTAGTATAACGATAGGGCAGGGGGTCTACGAGCAGTACTTC. Protein sequence: CASSITIGQGVYEQYF. The chain has TRBV19 and TRBJ2-7, with 7 bases lining up with TRBD1. The CDR3 covers 16 residues. J gave up 3 bases and V 2 bases, and 10 bases lay outside the gene matches. Germline V lookup: CDR1 LNHDA, CDR2 SQIVND (reference sequence).

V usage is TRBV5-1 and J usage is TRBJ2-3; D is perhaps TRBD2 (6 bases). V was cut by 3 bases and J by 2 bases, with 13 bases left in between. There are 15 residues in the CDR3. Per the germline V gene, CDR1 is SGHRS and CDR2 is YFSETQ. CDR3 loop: CASSYTSLYTDTQYF. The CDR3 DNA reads TGCGCCAGCAGCTACACTAGCTTATACACAGATACGCAGTATTTT. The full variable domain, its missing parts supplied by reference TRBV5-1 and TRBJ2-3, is KAGVTQTPRYLIKTRGQQVTLSCSPISGHRSVSWYQQTPGQGLQFLFEYFSETQRNKGNFPGRFSGRQFSNSRSEMNVSTLELGDSALYLCASSYTSLYTDTQYFGPGTRLTVL.

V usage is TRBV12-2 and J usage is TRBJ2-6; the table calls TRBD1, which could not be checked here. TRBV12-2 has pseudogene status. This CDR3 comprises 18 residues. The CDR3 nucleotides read TGTGCAAGTCGCTCACCTCCCCAGATTGTGCCCCGGGCCAACGTCCTGACTTTC. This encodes CASRSPPQIVPRANVLTF.

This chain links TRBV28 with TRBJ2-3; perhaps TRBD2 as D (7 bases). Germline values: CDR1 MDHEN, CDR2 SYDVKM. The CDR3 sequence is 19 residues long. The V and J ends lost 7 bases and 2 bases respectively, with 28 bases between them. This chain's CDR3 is CASTDLLVVTGGLTDTQYF. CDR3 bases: TGTGCCAGCACCGATCTTTTGGTTGTCACGGGGGGCCTCACAGATACGCAGTATTTT. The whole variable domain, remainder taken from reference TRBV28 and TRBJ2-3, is DVKVTQSSRYLVKRTGEKVFLECVQDMDHENMFWYRQDPGLGLRLIYFSYDVKMKEKGDIPEGYSVSREKKERFSLILESASTNQTSMYLCASTDLLVVTGGLTDTQYFGPGTRLTVL.

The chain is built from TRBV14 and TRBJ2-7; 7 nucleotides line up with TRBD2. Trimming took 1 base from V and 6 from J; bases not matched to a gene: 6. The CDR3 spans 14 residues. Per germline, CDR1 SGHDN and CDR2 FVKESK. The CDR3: CASSQGWTSPEQYF. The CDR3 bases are TGTGCCAGCAGCCAAGGTTGGACTAGTCCCGAGCAGTACTTC.

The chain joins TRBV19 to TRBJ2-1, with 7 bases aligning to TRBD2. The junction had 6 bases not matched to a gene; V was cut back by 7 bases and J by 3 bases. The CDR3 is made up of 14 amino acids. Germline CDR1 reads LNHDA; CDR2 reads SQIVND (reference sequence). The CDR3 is CASNPASGYNEQFF. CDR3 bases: TGTGCCAGTAATCCTGCTAGCGGCTACAATGAGCAGTTCTTC.

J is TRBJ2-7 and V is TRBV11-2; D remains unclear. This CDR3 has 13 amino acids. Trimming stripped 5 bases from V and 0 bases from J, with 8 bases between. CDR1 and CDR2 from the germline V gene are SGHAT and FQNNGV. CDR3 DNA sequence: TGTGCCAGCAGCCGGTGGCTCTCCTACGAGCAGTACTTC. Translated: CASSRWLSYEQYF.

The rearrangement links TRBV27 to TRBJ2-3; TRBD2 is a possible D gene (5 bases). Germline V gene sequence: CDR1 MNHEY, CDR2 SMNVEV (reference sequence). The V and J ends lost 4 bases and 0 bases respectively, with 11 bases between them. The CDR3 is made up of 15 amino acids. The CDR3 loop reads CASSSPGSSTDTQYF. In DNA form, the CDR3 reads TGTGCCAGCAGTTCTCCGGGGTCTAGCACAGATACGCAGTATTTT.